The entry below describes one T cell receptor beta chain. Its cognate antigen is unknown. The sample comes from a study of T cell repertoires in cytomegalovirus infection. At the level of the study: Public TCR beta signatures provided an indication of both CMV infection and a matching HLA type. Study conclusions and caveats: HLA-C-restricted CMV-specific TCR beta clonotypes prevailed in the ex vivo response.

Germline CDR1 MNHEY, CDR2 SMNVEV (reference sequence). CDR3 length: 14 residues. With 8 bases clipped from V and 3 bases from J, the junction kept 7 bases outside the gene matches. MiXCR was run by TCRdb on the reads, yielding one entry per CDR3 protein. The sample holds around 540,000 distinct CDR3 sequences, roughly a third seen once. V is TRBV27 and J is TRBJ2-7; 10 bases are a match to TRBD1. The sample in question was cultured PBMCs, obtained from culture after CMV antigen stimulation. The receptor comes from a human donor in good health (CMV status not recorded). Some clones in this sample may be carry-over from other donors' samples. CDR3 sequence reads: CASCSGTGDYEQYF. In DNA, the CDR3 is TGTGCCAGCTGCTCCGGGACAGGGGACTACGAGCAGTACTTC.